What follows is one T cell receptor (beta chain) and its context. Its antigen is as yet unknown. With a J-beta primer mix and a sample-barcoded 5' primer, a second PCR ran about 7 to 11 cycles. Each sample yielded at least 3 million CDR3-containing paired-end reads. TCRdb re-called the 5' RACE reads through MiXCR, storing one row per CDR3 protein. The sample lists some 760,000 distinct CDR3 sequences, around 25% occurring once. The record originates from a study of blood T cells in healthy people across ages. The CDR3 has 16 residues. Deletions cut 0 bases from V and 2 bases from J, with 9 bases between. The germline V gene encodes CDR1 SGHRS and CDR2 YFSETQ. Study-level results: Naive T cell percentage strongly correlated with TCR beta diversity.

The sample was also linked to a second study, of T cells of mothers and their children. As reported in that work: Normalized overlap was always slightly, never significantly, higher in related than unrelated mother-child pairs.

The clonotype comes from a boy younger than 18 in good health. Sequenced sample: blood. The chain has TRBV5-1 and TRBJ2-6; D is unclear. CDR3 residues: CASSLEGNPGANVLTF. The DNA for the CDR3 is TGCGCCAGCAGCTTGGAAGGGAACCCTGGGGCCAACGTCCTGACTTTC.